These 30 T cell receptor beta chains originate from one sample sequenced in a study of control samples from healthy donors and cancer patients. The assay was immunoSEQ multiplex PCR, and TCRdb's table has in-frame clones only and misses some. The sample lists under 95,000 clones; approximately 93% were seen once. The sample comprised blood. All receptors derive from a woman under 40 in good health.

In its sample, this clone was seen a few times. V and J are TRBV3-1 (or the pseudogene TRBV3-2) and TRBJ1-5; 9 nucleotides agree with TRBD1. With 3 bases clipped from V and 7 bases from J, the junction kept 4 bases outside the gene matches. Looked up from germline, CDR1 is LGHDT and CDR2 is YNNKEL (reference sequence). This CDR3 is 14 amino acids long. The CDR3 coding sequence is TGTGCCAGCAGCCACGGGACAGGGCGACAGCCCCAGCATTTT. Protein product: CASSHGTGRQPQHF.

Details on this clone: In the same sample, other DNA sequences code for this CDR3. This sequence joins TRBV6-5 and TRBJ2-7, with 9 bases identical to TRBD1. Germline V gene lookup returns CDR1 MNHEY and CDR2 SVGAGI. The ends lost 6 bases at V and 2 bases at J; junction bases unmatched: 5. This CDR3 region has 14 residues. CDR3 loop: CASSLQGAPYEQYF. DNA for the CDR3: TGTGCCAGCAGCTTACAGGGGGCCCCCTACGAGCAGTACTTC.

As regards this clone: Other DNA sequences in the same sample also yield this CDR3. The CDR3 protein is CASSSGQGFYNSPLHF. The DNA of the CDR3 is TGTGCCAGCAGCTCAGGACAGGGCTTCTATAATTCACCCCTCCACTTT. This chain links TRBV7-9 with TRBJ1-6; 8 positions agree with TRBD1. The CDR3 spans 16 residues. Germline V gene data show CDR1 as SEHNR and CDR2 as FQNEAQ (reference sequence). Unmatched junction bases numbered 5, after V lost 4 bases and J lost 3 bases.

V usage is TRBV14 and J usage is TRBJ1-2, with D unclear. The V end lost 1 base, the J end lost 4 bases, and 10 bases lay between the germline ends. The length of the CDR3 is 14 residues. CDR1 SGHDN and CDR2 FVKESK come from the germline V gene. CDR3: CASSQVEGGYGYTF. The CDR3 DNA reads as TGTGCCAGCAGCCAAGTGGAGGGCGGCTATGGCTACACCTTC.

This rearrangement joins TRBV5-1 to TRBJ1-2; D is perhaps TRBD1 (6 bases). Germline V lookup: CDR1 SGHRS, CDR2 YFSETQ. This CDR3 comprises 13 residues. The ends were cut back, 4 bases at V and 6 bases at J, with 13 bases in the middle. The CDR3 region has the DNA TGCGCCAGCAGCGTCGCGGGGGGCGATGGCTACACCTTC. Encoded protein: CASSVAGGDGYTF. Together with reference TRBV5-1 and TRBJ1-2, the CDR3 gives the full variable domain: KAGVTQTPRYLIKTRGQQVTLSCSPISGHRSVSWYQQTPGQGLQFLFEYFSETQRNKGNFPGRFSGRQFSNSRSEMNVSTLELGDSALYLCASSVAGGDGYTFGSGTRLTVV.

This chain joins TRBV5-4 and TRBJ1-3; a weak D match, TRBD1 (6 bases). Germline V CDR1 and CDR2: SGHNT, YYREEE (reference sequence). Trimming cost V 0 bases and J 0 bases, with 13 bases left between them. The CDR3 length is 17 residues. CDR3 sequence: CASSLGRGQTSGNTIYF. CDR3 in DNA: TGTGCCAGCAGCTTGGGCAGGGGCCAAACCTCTGGAAACACCATATATTTT.

V is TRBV14 and J is TRBJ1-1; no definite D call. Germline loops: CDR1 SGHDN, CDR2 FVKESK. Trimming shortened V by 2 bases and J by 1 base, and 8 bases separated the two germline ends. The CDR3 is made up of 14 amino acids. The CDR3 sequence is CASSQLPGNTEAFF. The CDR3 DNA reads TGTGCCAGCAGCCAACTCCCAGGGAACACTGAAGCTTTCTTT.

The chain recombines TRBV5-1 with TRBJ2-5; TRBD1 matches 7 bases. The CDR3 spans 14 residues. The germline gives CDR1 SGHRS, CDR2 YFSETQ. V gave up 2 bases and J gave up 2 bases; unmatched junction bases: 3. In DNA form, the CDR3 reads TGCGCCAGCAGCTTTGGGACAGTACAAGAGACCCAGTACTTC. Translating it yields CASSFGTVQETQYF.

This chain links TRBV5-8 with TRBJ1-2, with 8 bases fitting TRBD1. The CDR3 covers 15 residues. Germline CDR1 SGHTS, CDR2 YDEGEE. V was clipped by 1 base and J by 3 bases; unmatched bases: 5. CDR3: CASSLWQGADYGYTF. The DNA of the CDR3 is TGTGCCAGCAGCTTGTGGCAGGGGGCGGACTATGGCTACACCTTC.

This chain joins TRBV6-5 and TRBJ2-7, with a possible D match to TRBD2 (5 bases). This CDR3 region has 13 residues. Germline loops: CDR1 MNHEY, CDR2 SVGAGI. V gave up 0 bases and J gave up 2 bases, with 5 bases separating them. The CDR3 DNA reads as TGTGCCAGCAGTTACTCGGAGGCCTACGAGCAGTACTTC. Amino acid sequence: CASSYSEAYEQYF.

This clone was seen just once. V usage is TRBV7-2 and J usage is TRBJ2-1; D is possibly TRBD1 or TRBD2 (5 bases each). Germline V CDR1 and CDR2: SGHTA, FQGNSA. The CDR3 runs to 13 residues. V lost 5 bases and J lost 12, with 17 bases in between. The chain's CDR3 is CASSMGVTGTQFF. The CDR3 DNA is TGTGCCAGCAGCATGGGAGTAACAGGTACGCAGTTCTTC.

This chain links TRBV10-1 with TRBJ2-2, with D possibly called TRBD1 or TRBD2 (6 bases each). V shed 0 bases and J shed 3 bases, with 8 bases lying between them. Germline loops: CDR1 WNHNN, CDR2 SYGVQD (reference sequence). CDR3 length: 15 residues. In DNA, the CDR3 is TGCGCCAGCAGTGAGTCGAGGGGGGACACCGGGGAGCTGTTTTTT. Its protein is CASSESRGDTGELFF.

V and J are TRBV4-1 and TRBJ2-1; 9 bases are shared with TRBD2. Unmatched junction bases numbered 17, after V lost 0 bases and J lost 8 bases. Germline loops: CDR1 MGHRA, CDR2 YSYEKL. The CDR3 extends over 19 amino acids. CDR3 loop: CASSQDALAGFDPWDEQFF. In DNA, the CDR3 is TGCGCCAGCAGCCAAGATGCACTAGCGGGTTTCGACCCCTGGGATGAGCAGTTCTTC.

The chain has TRBV29-1 and TRBJ1-3; D uncertain. Germline V CDR1 and CDR2: SQVTM, ANQGSEA. Trimming took 4 bases from V and 0 from J, leaving 10 bases between them. The CDR3 sequence is 14 residues long. The CDR3 sequence: CSVVSRDSGNTIYF. The CDR3 DNA reads TGCAGCGTTGTAAGCCGGGACTCTGGAAACACCATATATTTT.

CDR3 sequence reads: CASSRGIGYTF. CDR3 sequence (DNA): TGTGCCAGCAGCCGGGGTATTGGCTACACCTTC. This chain connects TRBV11-2 to TRBJ1-2, with unresolved D. This CDR3 comprises 11 residues. The V and J ends lost 5 bases and 7 bases respectively, with 8 bases between them. Per the germline V gene, CDR1 is SGHAT and CDR2 is FQNNGV.

This clone has just a few counts. This chain connects TRBV28 to TRBJ1-1, with D maybe TRBD1 (5 bases). CDR1 is MDHEN and CDR2 is SYDVKM in the germline V gene. Between the trimmed V and J ends, which lost 6 bases and 6 bases, there was a span of 11 bases. CDR3 length: 12 residues. The CDR3 loop reads CASSVGDPEAFF. CDR3 nucleotide sequence: TGTGCCAGCAGCGTAGGGGATCCTGAAGCTTTCTTT.

J is TRBJ1-6 and V is TRBV5-4; 8 nucleotides agree with TRBD1. The germline CDR1 and CDR2 sequences are SGHNT and YYREEE (reference sequence). This CDR3 spans 16 amino acids. Germline trimming cut 5 bases from V and 4 bases from J; bases unmatched to any gene: 8. The CDR3 bases are TGTGCCAGCAGTCGGGACAGGTTCTCTTATAATTCACCCCTCCACTTT. This gives the protein CASSRDRFSYNSPLHF.

The chain joins TRBV7-9 to TRBJ1-6; D remains unclear. Germline CDR1 reads SEHNR; CDR2 reads FQNEAQ (reference sequence). This CDR3 contains 15 residues. The V end lost 1 base, the J end lost 7 bases, and 11 bases lay between the germline ends. CDR3 bases: TGTGCCAGCAGCTTAGAGGGAACACAGAATTCACCCCTCCACTTT. Translated, it gives CASSLEGTQNSPLHF.

In its sample, this clone was seen a few times. The chain joins TRBV29-1 to TRBJ2-5; 7 bases match TRBD1. This CDR3 has 15 residues. The germline V gene has CDR1 SQVTM and CDR2 ANQGSEA. J gave up 0 bases and V 4 bases, and 8 bases lay outside the gene matches. DNA for the CDR3: TGCAGCGTTGGACAGGGTCAGACTTACCAAGAGACCCAGTACTTC. This gives the protein CSVGQGQTYQETQYF. Complete variable domain (other parts from reference TRBV29-1 and TRBJ2-5): SAVISQKPSRDICQRGTSLTIQCQVDSQVTMMFWYRQQPGQSLTLIATANQGSEATYESGFVIDKFPISRPNLTFSTLTVSNMSPEDSSIYLCSVGQGQTYQETQYFGPGTRLLVL.

This clone was seen a few times. This chain uses TRBV4-2 with TRBJ2-1, with 14 bases aligning to TRBD2. This CDR3 comprises 17 residues. Germline-derived CDR1 and CDR2 are LGHNA and YNFKEQ. The junction had 9 bases not matched to a gene; V was cut back by 3 bases and J by 8 bases. CDR3 region: CASSHRGGTSGSDEQFF. The CDR3, as DNA: TGTGCCAGCAGCCACCGAGGCGGGACTAGCGGGAGCGATGAGCAGTTCTTC.

The rearrangement joins TRBV29-1 to TRBJ2-5; 8 positions agree with TRBD2. V shed 3 bases and J 4 bases; nucleotides not matched to a gene: 4. This CDR3 has 13 residues. The germline V gene encodes CDR1 SQVTM and CDR2 ANQGSEA. CDR3 nucleotides: TGCAGCGTTGATAGCGGGAAACGAGAGACCCAGTACTTC. It yields the protein CSVDSGKRETQYF.

The rearrangement joins TRBV5-1 to TRBJ2-7, with D perhaps matching TRBD2 (6 bases). The CDR3 is 15 residues long. V lost 4 bases, J lost 2 bases, and 16 bases lay in between. Germline V gene sequence: CDR1 SGHRS, CDR2 YFSETQ. The CDR3 bases are TGCGCCAGCAGCGGCGGGACGACCGTTCCCTACGAGCAGTACTTC. Its protein is CASSGGTTVPYEQYF. The full variable domain, completed using reference TRBV5-1 and TRBJ2-7, is KAGVTQTPRYLIKTRGQQVTLSCSPISGHRSVSWYQQTPGQGLQFLFEYFSETQRNKGNFPGRFSGRQFSNSRSEMNVSTLELGDSALYLCASSGGTTVPYEQYFGPGTRLTVT.

The rearrangement joins TRBV3-1 (or the pseudogene TRBV3-2) to TRBJ2-3; 7 bases are a match to TRBD1. The CDR3 length is 16 residues. The V and J ends lost 5 bases and 4 bases, in that order; junction bases with no gene match: 12. The germline V gene encodes CDR1 LGHDT and CDR2 YNNKEL (reference sequence). The CDR3 DNA reads TGTGCCAGCAGCACCTATAGGGGGCTCCTCTCAGATACGCAGTATTTT. Amino acids: CASSTYRGLLSDTQYF.

The J gene is TRBJ2-7, the V gene TRBV5-1, with TRBD1 as a possible D gene (8 bases). The CDR3 sequence is 16 residues long. V lost 0 bases and J 3 bases, leaving 16 bases between the germline ends. CDR1 SGHRS and CDR2 YFSETQ come from the germline V gene. The CDR3: CASSLARTGRGYEQYF. CDR3 nucleotides: TGCGCCAGCAGCTTGGCCCGGACAGGGAGGGGCTACGAGCAGTACTTC.

Points on this clone: Other DNA variants within this sample encode the same CDR3. This chain joins TRBV7-9 and TRBJ1-6, with TRBD1 matching over 8 bases. This CDR3 has 16 residues. CDR1 SEHNR and CDR2 FQNEAQ come from the germline V gene (reference sequence). The V and J ends lost 1 base and 3 bases, in that order; junction bases with no gene match: 2. The CDR3 loop is CASSLGQGFYNSPLHF. CDR3 in DNA: TGTGCCAGCAGCTTAGGACAGGGGTTCTATAATTCACCCCTCCACTTT.

CDR3 in amino acids: CASLRTENTGELFF. DNA of the CDR3: TGTGCCAGCCTTAGGACGGAGAACACCGGGGAGCTGTTTTTT. The chain joins TRBV2 to TRBJ2-2; D is unclear. V was pared by 8 bases and J by 1 base, with 11 bases between. The CDR3 sequence is 14 residues long. The germline V gene encodes CDR1 SNHLY and CDR2 FYNNEI. Variable domain in full (rest from reference TRBV2 and TRBJ2-2): EPEVTQTPSHQVTQMGQEVILRCVPISNHLYFYWYRQILGQKVEFLVSFYNNEISEKSEIFDDQFSVERPDGSNFTLKIRSTKLEDSAMYFCASLRTENTGELFFGEGSRLTVL.

The chain combines TRBV30 with TRBJ1-2; 7 nucleotides align to TRBD1. After removal of 4 bases from V and 7 bases from J, the junction contained 6 bases not matched to a gene. This CDR3 contains 12 residues. Per germline, CDR1 GTSNPN and CDR2 SVGIG (reference sequence). The CDR3 bases are TGTGCCTGGAACCGCAGGGGGTTTGGCTACACCTTC. Encoded protein: CAWNRRGFGYTF. Using reference TRBV30 and TRBJ1-2 for the parts outside the CDR3, the full variable domain is SQTIHQWPATLVQPVGSPLSLECTVEGTSNPNLYWYRQAAGRGLQLLFYSVGIGQISSEVPQNLSASRPQDRQFILSSKKLLLSDSGFYLCAWNRRGFGYTFGSGTRLTVV.

This clone showed up just once. The gene calls are TRBV19 and TRBJ1-2, with 7 bases fitting TRBD1. Germline CDR1 and CDR2: LNHDA and SQIVND (reference sequence). J was trimmed by 2 bases and V by 6 bases; bases with no gene match: 12. This CDR3 is 16 amino acids long. The CDR3 sequence: CASRMTGIGGNYGYTF. The CDR3 region has the DNA TGTGCCAGTAGGATGACAGGGATCGGGGGGAACTATGGCTACACCTTC.

This chain links TRBV6-2 or TRBV6-3 with TRBJ1-4; TRBD1 matches 7 bases. The CDR3 is 14 residues long. The V gene end was trimmed by 4 bases and the J gene end by 8 bases; junction bases not matched to a gene: 7. Germline CDR1 is MNHEY and CDR2 is SVGEGT. The CDR3: CASSSDRTEEKLFF. As DNA, the CDR3 is TGTGCCAGCAGTTCGGACAGGACGGAGGAAAAACTGTTTTTT.

This clone was observed a single time. This chain connects TRBV6-6 to TRBJ2-7; D is tentatively TRBD1 or TRBD2 (5 bases each). V lost 10 bases and J 4 bases, leaving 20 bases between the germline ends. Germline CDR1 and CDR2: MNHNY and SVGAGI (reference sequence). There are 14 residues in the CDR3. CDR3: CATSSGAFNYEQYF. The DNA for the CDR3 is TGTGCCACCTCATCCGGGGCCTTTAATTACGAGCAGTACTTC.